This is a list of T cell receptor beta chains from one sample in a study of blood T cell repertoires in COVID-19. The method was immunoSEQ multiplex PCR; TCRdb's version includes in-frame clones alone and lacks a portion of them. The profile shows fewer than 100,000 clones, roughly 89% of them singletons. Sequenced input: peripheral blood. The receptors were gathered from a woman between 45 and 60 years old in a cohort sampled during active COVID-19. Both conserved end residues are part of each CDR3.

j_call: TRBJ2-5
v_call: TRBV7-9
cdr3_aa: CASSSTGHQETQYF

j_call: TRBJ2-3
v_call: TRBV10-1
cdr3_aa: CASGSPSPDTQYF

j_call: TRBJ1-2
v_call: TRBV2
cdr3_aa: CASIKGQGANYGYTF

j_call: TRBJ2-7
v_call: TRBV5-4
cdr3_aa: CASSPGLAAYEQYF

j_call: TRBJ2-1
v_call: TRBV14
cdr3_aa: CASSPRTSGLYNEQFF

j_call: TRBJ2-3
v_call: TRBV5-1
cdr3_aa: CASSLGTSGRSAGTDTQYF

j_call: TRBJ1-4
v_call: TRBV19
cdr3_aa: CASRLKTGHKATNEKLFF

j_call: TRBJ2-1
v_call: TRBV25-1
cdr3_aa: CASSEGGLAGGPGIEQFF

j_call: TRBJ2-2
v_call: TRBV10-1
cdr3_aa: CASSEWTSNTGELFF

j_call: TRBJ1-1
v_call: TRBV5-1
cdr3_aa: CASSPTLGRGSFF

j_call: TRBJ1-6
v_call: TRBV10-2
cdr3_aa: CASIAGQGPSPLHF

j_call: TRBJ1-2
v_call: TRBV7-2
cdr3_aa: CASSSPNRGGYTF

j_call: TRBJ1-4
v_call: TRBV7-3
cdr3_aa: CASSLTRSRGGATNEKLFF

j_call: TRBJ1-4
v_call: TRBV6-6
cdr3_aa: CASRQGQGSTNEKLFF

j_call: TRBJ1-1
v_call: TRBV6-5
cdr3_aa: CARGGGQRSGEAFF

j_call: TRBJ2-1
v_call: TRBV3-1/TRBV3-2
cdr3_aa: CASSQGLADSYNEQFF